This entry lists 8 T cell receptor beta chains sequenced from one sample in a study of blood T cell repertoires in COVID-19. The table came from immunoSEQ multiplex PCR; TCRdb's copy has only in-frame clones and leaves some out. Of roughly 250,000 clones in the sample, more than 75% are singletons; the top ten hold over 10%. The specimen was peripheral blood. Every receptor here comes from a woman aged 60 to 75 with active or convalescent COVID-19.

Only a few counts were recorded for this clone. This chain uses TRBV4-2 with TRBJ2-4, with 8 bases fitting TRBD2. Trimming removed 0 bases from V and 0 bases from J; junction bases left unmatched: 7. Germline CDR1 is LGHNA and CDR2 is YNFKEQ. This CDR3 is built from 18 residues. The CDR3: CASSQDWGGGLAKNIQYF. The CDR3 bases are TGTGCCAGCAGCCAAGATTGGGGCGGGGGGCTAGCCAAAAACATTCAGTACTTC.

This clone appeared once. The rearrangement joins TRBV30 to TRBJ1-5; 10 bases agree with TRBD1. V shed 1 base and J 2 bases; nucleotides not matched to a gene: 2. CDR3 size: 15 residues. Germline V gene data show CDR1 as GTSNPN and CDR2 as SVGIG (reference sequence). In nucleotides, the CDR3 is TGTGCCTGGAGTGGGGACAGGGGCGGCAATCAGCCCCAGCATTTT. This codes for CAWSGDRGGNQPQHF.

This chain uses TRBV20-1 with TRBJ2-5; 15 bases line up with TRBD2. The CDR3 contains 16 residues. The junction had 7 bases not matched to a gene; V was cut back by 3 bases and J by 5 bases. The germline CDR1 and CDR2 sequences are DFQATT and SNEGSKA (reference sequence). In DNA form, the CDR3 reads TGCAGTGCTAGTGACGGACTAGCGGGGGGGCCGGAGACCCAGTACTTC. Its translation is CSASDGLAGGPETQYF.

This clone was observed at least ten times. V usage is TRBV15 and J usage is TRBJ1-2, with 7 bases aligning to TRBD1. The germline gives CDR1 LNHNV, CDR2 YYDKDF (reference sequence). The CDR3 spans 15 residues. Losses at the gene ends were 1 base for V and 4 bases for J; bases not matched to a gene: 6. The CDR3 DNA follows: TGTGCCACCAGCAGAGCTGACAGGGTGGGCTATGGCTACACCTTC. Its protein is CATSRADRVGYGYTF.

The chain joins TRBV28 to TRBJ2-5; TRBD1 might be the D (5 bases). Trimming removed 4 bases from V and 1 base from J, with 19 bases in between. Germline V gives CDR1 MDHEN, CDR2 SYDVKM. This CDR3 contains 17 residues. For the CDR3, the DNA is TGTGCCAGCAGTTCCCAGGACCTCGCTGGGGCCCAAGAGACCCAGTACTTC. It yields the protein CASSSQDLAGAQETQYF.

The gene calls are TRBV30 and TRBJ1-5; 7 positions match TRBD1. Trimming at V came to 3 bases and at J to 3 bases, leaving 2 bases not matched to a gene. CDR1 is GTSNPN, CDR2 SVGIG, per germline (reference sequence). The CDR3 is 13 residues long. As DNA, the CDR3 is TGTGCCTGGAGCGGGACAGACAATCAGCCCCAGCATTTT. It encodes CAWSGTDNQPQHF.

The rearrangement joins TRBV7-3 to TRBJ2-1, with D possibly being TRBD1 (5 bases). The CDR3 is made up of 16 amino acids. V shed 5 bases and J shed 4 bases, with 18 bases lying between them. In germline, CDR1 is SGHTA, CDR2 FQGTGA. CDR3 sequence: CASSSKGSAGYNEQFF. The CDR3 coding sequence is TGTGCCAGCAGCAGTAAAGGGTCGGCAGGGTACAATGAGCAGTTCTTC.

V gene TRBV7-9 combines with J gene TRBJ1-1; D is unresolved. This CDR3 comprises 14 residues. Trimming left V 2 bases short and J 1 base short, with 8 bases between. From germline, CDR1 is SEHNR and CDR2 FQNEAQ (reference sequence). The CDR3 DNA reads TGTGCCAGCAGCTTATCTGGGCCGAACACTGAAGCTTTCTTT. This gives the protein CASSLSGPNTEAFF.